Listed here are 21 T cell receptor beta chains from one sample, sequenced in a study of blood T cell repertoires in COVID-19. Generated by immunoSEQ multiplex PCR, the TCRdb table keeps only in-frame clones and is missing some. The sample has a few hundred thousand clones, more than 65% seen once. Sequencing was performed on peripheral blood. The receptors stem from a woman younger than 30 with acute or convalescent COVID-19.

The J gene is TRBJ2-2, the V gene TRBV28, with D tentatively TRBD1 (5 bases). Deletions cut 3 bases from V and 1 base from J, with 27 bases between. CDR3 length equals 21 residues. Germline V gene data show CDR1 as MDHEN and CDR2 as SYDVKM. The CDR3 protein is CASSFLFDSRLFAENTGELFF. CDR3 bases: TGTGCCAGCAGTTTCCTTTTTGACAGCCGGTTGTTCGCCGAGAACACCGGGGAGCTGTTTTTT.

This rearrangement joins TRBV29-1 to TRBJ2-1; 7 nucleotides line up with TRBD2. There are 14 residues in the CDR3. The V and J ends lost 3 bases and 1 base, in that order; junction bases with no gene match: 3. The V gene's germline CDR1 is SQVTM and CDR2 ANQGSEA. The CDR3 is CSVDGGSSYNEQFF. DNA for the CDR3: TGCAGCGTTGACGGCGGGAGTTCCTACAATGAGCAGTTCTTC.

In its sample, this clone was seen once. The rearrangement links TRBV28 to TRBJ1-1, with 7 nucleotides matching TRBD1. The V segment lost 6 bases and the J segment 2 bases; nucleotides outside the gene matches: 12. The CDR3 contains 16 residues. Germline V gene data show CDR1 as MDHEN and CDR2 as SYDVKM. This CDR3 reads CASRAPFRGVNTEAFF. The CDR3 region has the DNA TGTGCCAGCAGGGCCCCCTTCAGGGGGGTTAACACTGAAGCTTTCTTT.

The chain recombines TRBV4-1 with TRBJ1-4, with 8 bases aligning to TRBD1. This CDR3 contains 12 residues. V trimming: 4 bases; J trimming: 10 bases; junction bases outside the gene matches: 2. Germline V CDR1 and CDR2: MGHRA, YSYEKL. CDR3 in amino acids: CASSPGQGKLFF. DNA of the CDR3: TGCGCCAGCAGCCCCGGACAGGGAAAACTGTTTTTT.

A single count supports this clone. V usage is TRBV7-9 and J usage is TRBJ2-5; TRBD1 matches at 8 bases. The germline gives CDR1 SEHNR, CDR2 FQNEAQ (reference sequence). V shed 1 base and J 3 bases; nucleotides not matched to a gene: 7. The CDR3 length is 16 residues. The CDR3 nucleotides read TGTGCCAGCAGCTTAGTACCGGGACAGGAGAAAGAGACCCAGTACTTC. Its protein is CASSLVPGQEKETQYF.

The gene calls are TRBV5-1 and TRBJ2-1; D is undetermined. The germline V gene has CDR1 SGHRS and CDR2 YFSETQ. V lost 5 bases, J lost 0 bases, and 12 bases lay in between. The CDR3 sequence is 15 residues long. The CDR3 loop reads CASRWSTYSYNEQFF. CDR3 bases: TGCGCCAGCAGGTGGTCAACCTACTCCTACAATGAGCAGTTCTTC.

The V gene is TRBV7-2, the J gene TRBJ2-5; 14 bases match TRBD2. The germline V gene encodes CDR1 SGHTA and CDR2 FQGNSA. V gave up 4 bases and J gave up 4 bases; unmatched junction bases: 5. The CDR3 runs 16 residues. The CDR3 DNA reads TGTGCCAGCAGCTCGACTAGCGGGAGGGGAGGAGAGACCCAGTACTTC. It encodes CASSSTSGRGGETQYF. Full variable domain (rest looked up from reference TRBV7-2 and TRBJ2-5): GAGVSQSPSNKVTEKGKDVELRCDPISGHTALYWYRQSLGQGLEFLIYFQGNSAPDKSGLPSDRFSAERTGGSVSTLTIQRTQQEDSAVYLCASSSTSGRGGETQYFGPGTRLLVL.

In this sample, this clone turned up once. The V and J genes are TRBV4-3 and TRBJ2-6, with D hard to call. The CDR3 has 15 residues. V was shortened by 8 bases and J by 0 bases, with 11 bases between the two germline ends. Germline V gene lookup returns CDR1 LGHNA and CDR2 YSLEER. The CDR3 nucleotides read TGCGCCAGCGCTAAGTCGGTCTCTGGGGCCAACGTCCTGACTTTC. The encoded protein is CASAKSVSGANVLTF.

The gene calls are TRBV5-4 and TRBJ1-1; D gene ambiguous. CDR1 SGHNT and CDR2 YYREEE come from the germline V gene (reference sequence). The CDR3 totals 14 residues. V was shortened by 2 bases and J by 6 bases, with 14 bases between the two germline ends. The CDR3 sequence: CASSFLGVRPEAFF. The CDR3 nucleotides read TGTGCCAGCAGCTTCCTCGGGGTGAGACCTGAAGCTTTCTTT.

V is TRBV3-1 (or the pseudogene TRBV3-2) and J is TRBJ2-2; perhaps TRBD2 as D (5 bases). CDR3 length: 19 residues. The V and J ends lost 4 bases and 1 base respectively, with 22 bases between them. The V gene's germline CDR1 is LGHDT and CDR2 YNNKEL (reference sequence). CDR3 sequence: CASSLNPRDGAVNTGELFF. For the CDR3, the DNA is TGTGCCAGCAGCCTAAACCCTCGAGATGGAGCGGTGAACACCGGGGAGCTGTTTTTT.

V gene TRBV18 combines with J gene TRBJ1-1; D possibly corresponds to TRBD1 (5 bases). Trimming removed 2 bases at V and 3 bases at J, with 7 bases between. CDR1 and CDR2 (germline): KGHSH, LQKENI. This CDR3 comprises 13 residues. This CDR3 is CASSPATDTEAFF. For the CDR3, the DNA is TGTGCCAGCTCACCAGCGACAGACACTGAAGCTTTCTTT.

The CDR3 sequence is CATSRANYGYTF. The CDR3 DNA follows: TGTGCCACCTCGCGGGCAAACTATGGCTACACCTTC. The rearrangement links TRBV25-1 to TRBJ1-2; no reliable D call. The CDR3 extends over 12 amino acids. Trimming removed 10 bases from V and 2 bases from J, with 11 bases in between. CDR1 is MGHDK and CDR2 is SYGVNS in the germline V gene.

This clone was counted only a few times. The chain recombines TRBV4-2 with TRBJ2-7, with TRBD2 as a possible D gene (5 bases). Trimming removed 0 bases from V and 6 bases from J, with 15 bases in between. CDR3 length equals 15 residues. The germline CDR1 and CDR2 sequences are LGHNA and YNFKEQ. CDR3 nucleotides: TGTGCCAGCAGCCAAGATCCCGGGGATGTAGGCGAGCAGTACTTC. This codes for CASSQDPGDVGEQYF.

This clone was seen a handful of times. The V call is TRBV28, the J call TRBJ2-2, with a possible D match to TRBD1 (5 bases). Trimming stripped 5 bases from V and 1 base from J, with 11 bases between. Germline lookup yields CDR1 MDHEN and CDR2 SYDVKM. The CDR3 has 15 residues. In nucleotides, the CDR3 is TGTGCCAGCAGTCGATCCGACAGGAACACCGGGGAGCTGTTTTTT. Translated, it gives CASSRSDRNTGELFF.

The gene calls are TRBV7-2 and TRBJ2-3; 12 nucleotides align to TRBD2. The J segment lost 5 bases and the V segment lost 0 bases, leaving 6 bases of the junction unmatched. CDR3 size: 17 residues. Germline V gives CDR1 SGHTA, CDR2 FQGNSA. CDR3 loop: CASSLATSGSVLDTQYF. In nucleotides, the CDR3 is TGTGCCAGCAGCTTAGCGACTAGCGGGAGTGTGTTAGATACGCAGTATTTT.

This rearrangement joins TRBV24-1 to TRBJ2-5, with a weak D call TRBD2 (6 bases). Germline-derived CDR1 and CDR2 are KGHDR and SFDVKD. Deletions cut 5 bases from V and 4 bases from J, with 10 bases between. The CDR3 has 13 residues. The CDR3 loop reads CATSVTGGETQYF. The CDR3 nucleotides are TGTGCCACCAGTGTAACCGGGGGAGAGACCCAGTACTTC.

V and J are TRBV19 and TRBJ1-1; D is uncertain. Germline-derived CDR1 and CDR2 are LNHDA and SQIVND (reference sequence). V was cut by 7 bases and J by 4 bases, with 16 bases left in between. CDR3 length equals 14 residues. CDR3 nucleotides: TGTGCCAGTACCCCGATTTTTGGGAGCACTGAAGCTTTCTTT. Translated: CASTPIFGSTEAFF.

V is TRBV19 and J is TRBJ2-7, with 8 bases matching TRBD1. The CDR3 totals 16 residues. The V segment lost 2 bases and the J segment 7 bases; nucleotides outside the gene matches: 13. Germline V gene sequence: CDR1 LNHDA, CDR2 SQIVND (reference sequence). The CDR3 protein is CASSITRQGPSGEQYF. The CDR3 DNA follows: TGTGCCAGTAGTATAACGAGACAGGGGCCTTCAGGGGAGCAGTACTTC.

V gene TRBV7-8 combines with J gene TRBJ2-7; D not resolved. The V end was cut by 1 base, the J end by 4 bases, with 8 bases between. The CDR3 has 13 residues. Germline loops: CDR1 SGHVS, CDR2 FQNEAQ. CDR3 nucleotide sequence: TGTGCCAGCAGCTTAGGGCAGGTTTACGAGCAGTACTTC. Amino acids: CASSLGQVYEQYF.

CDR3 DNA: TGTGCCTGGAGTTTCAGGGACAGGCGGACTGAAGCTTTCTTT. It is translated as CAWSFRDRRTEAFF. The chain carries TRBV30 and TRBJ1-1; 8 bases match TRBD1. CDR3 length: 14 amino acids. Germline CDR1 reads GTSNPN; CDR2 reads SVGIG (reference sequence). J was trimmed by 5 bases and V by 2 bases; bases with no gene match: 7.

The sample holds a few counts of this clone. The genes are TRBV7-8 and TRBJ2-5; TRBD2 agrees at 9 bases. This CDR3 is built from 15 residues. V lost 0 bases and J lost 5; bases outside the gene matches: 4. Per germline, CDR1 SGHVS and CDR2 FQNEAQ. The CDR3 reads CASSLAPSGIETQYF. The CDR3 nucleotides read TGTGCCAGCAGCTTAGCCCCTAGCGGGATCGAGACCCAGTACTTC.